The 32 T cell receptor beta chains below were found in one sample sequenced in a study of molecular identifiers for immune sequencing clone quantification. TCRdb reprocessed the PCR reads with MiXCR, giving one entry per CDR3 protein. The table records 250,000 to 400,000 distinct CDR3 sequences, 20% to 25% of them present only once. The source material was naive CD8+ T cells from blood, with Jurkat cell RNA spiked in. Noted subset: FACS-sorted CD8+CD4-CCR7+CD45RA+ naive T cells. The source is a human donor in good health. Some libraries in this study had Jurkat cell RNA spiked in.

This clonotype was found many times. The CDR3 region is CASSLVSLAGGYDTQYF. The CDR3 DNA is TGTGCCAGCAGTTTGGTCTCGCTAGCGGGGGGCTATGATACGCAGTATTTT. The chain joins TRBV12-3 or TRBV12-4 to TRBJ2-3, with 11 bases aligning to TRBD2. The junction had 11 bases not matched to a gene; V was cut back by 3 bases and J by 6 bases. This CDR3 contains 17 residues.

This clonotype has a count of ten or more. V usage is TRBV3-1 and J usage is TRBJ2-7; D gene uncertain. Germline CDR1 is LGHDT and CDR2 is YNNKEL (reference sequence). The CDR3 spans 15 residues. V was cut by 1 base and J by 2 bases, with 12 bases left in between. The chain's CDR3 is CASSQGRVRAYEQYF. The CDR3 DNA sequence: TGTGCCAGCAGCCAAGGTAGAGTCCGCGCCTACGAGCAGTACTTC.

A word on this clonotype: A much more abundant neighbour one base away suggests this may be a read error. V is TRBV27 and J is TRBJ1-1, with TRBD1 matching over 7 bases. The CDR3 sequence is 18 residues long. Germline CDR1 MNHEY, CDR2 SMNVEV (reference sequence). CDR3 DNA sequence: TGTGCCGGCAGCTCGCTGTGGGGGGTTGAGGGGGCGAACACTGAAGCTTTCTTT. It specifies CAGSSLWGVEGANTEAFF.

In this sample, this clonotype turned up a few times. The V call is TRBV11-2, the J call TRBJ2-3; D call uncertain. Germline-derived CDR1 and CDR2 are SGHAT and FQNNGV. Trimming removed 5 bases from V and 0 bases from J, with 6 bases in between. The CDR3 totals 13 residues. The CDR3 loop reads CASSRASTDTQYF. The CDR3 DNA sequence: TGTGCCAGCAGCAGGGCTAGCACAGATACGCAGTATTTT.

Comment on this clonotype: A far larger clone is off by one base, so a read error is likely. The CDR3 loop is CASGYGRAYEQYF. CDR3 DNA sequence: TGTGCCAGCGGTTACGGGAGGGCCTACGAGCAGTACTTC. The chain carries TRBV6-6 and TRBJ2-7; TRBD2 agrees at 8 bases. CDR3 length equals 13 residues. The V gene's germline CDR1 is MNHNY and CDR2 SVGAGI (reference sequence).

The J gene is TRBJ2-3, the V gene TRBV20-1; D gene unclear. With 6 bases removed from V and 3 bases from J, the gap between germline ends came to 16 bases. The CDR3 contains 14 residues. Looked up from germline, CDR1 is DFQATT and CDR2 is SNEGSKA (reference sequence). CDR3 DNA: TGCAGTGCCCTCAGTGGGGTTAAGACAGATACGCAGTATTTT. Translation gives CSALSGVKTDTQYF.

As regards this clonotype: A much larger clone lies one base from this, so it may be a read error. DNA of the CDR3: TGTGCCAGCGGCACCGGCCAGGCGGGTCAGCCCCAGCATTTT. Its translation is CASGTGQAGQPQHF. This chain links TRBV9 with TRBJ1-5, with D uncertain. V was shortened by 7 bases and J by 6 bases, with 17 bases between the two germline ends. This CDR3 comprises 14 residues. The germline V gene has CDR1 SGDLS and CDR2 YYNGEE. Looking up the rest from reference TRBV9 and TRBJ1-5 gives the full variable domain: DSGVTQTPKHLITATGQRVTLRCSPRSGDLSVYWYQQSLDQGLQFLIQYYNGEERAKGNILERFSAQQFPDLHSELNLSSLELGDSALYFCASGTGQAGQPQHFGDGTRLSIL.

CDR3 coding DNA: TGTGCCAGCACAAGAGGCAGTCCCCGGAGCTCCGAGCAGTACTTC. Translated, it gives CASTRGSPRSSEQYF. The chain joins TRBV27 to TRBJ2-7, with no clear D. The germline CDR1 and CDR2 sequences are MNHEY and SMNVEV (reference sequence). Trimming shortened V by 7 bases and J by 6 bases, and 22 bases separated the two germline ends. The CDR3 sequence is 15 residues long.

On this clonotype: This sequence may be a read error, since a much larger clone differs from it by one base. J is TRBJ2-7 and V is TRBV9, with TRBD1 matching over 11 bases. CDR3 size: 15 residues. Germline lookup yields CDR1 SGDLS and CDR2 YYNGEE. CDR3 bases: TGTGCCAGCAGCCCGTGGGACAGGGGGAATTACGAGCGGTACTTC. Translating gives CASSPWDRGNYERYF.

The V call is TRBV7-9, the J call TRBJ2-2; TRBD2 matches at 13 bases. This CDR3 is built from 21 residues. Germline CDR1 reads SEHNR; CDR2 reads FQNEAQ (reference sequence). J was trimmed by 0 bases and V by 5 bases; bases with no gene match: 15. This CDR3 is CASSLSPGLAGVDTNTGELFF. The CDR3 DNA follows: TGTGCCAGCAGCCTTAGCCCAGGACTAGCGGGGGTTGACACGAACACCGGGGAGCTGTTTTTT.

This clonotype was seen a single time. This may be a read error: a much more frequent sequence differs by one nucleotide. The rearrangement joins TRBV7-9 to TRBJ2-5, with D tentatively TRBD1 or TRBD2 (5 bases each). Per the germline V gene, CDR1 is SEHNR and CDR2 is FQNEAQ (reference sequence). The V and J ends lost 4 bases and 0 bases respectively, with 12 bases between them. CDR3 length equals 15 residues. The CDR3 DNA reads as TGTGCCAGCAGCTCCCGGGGCGCCCACCAAGAGACCCAGTACTTC. Its translation: CASSSRGAHQETQYF. The whole variable domain, remainder taken from reference TRBV7-9 and TRBJ2-5, is DTGVSQNPRHKITKRGQNVTFRCDPISEHNRLYWYRQTLGQGPEFLTYFQNEAQLEKSRLLSDRFSAERPKGSFSTLEIQRTEQGDSAMYLCASSSRGAHQETQYFGPGTRLLVL.

In the case of this clonotype: Since a much larger clone is just one base distant, this may be a read error. The chain carries TRBV7-9 and TRBJ2-7; weak D call: TRBD2 (6 bases). The CDR3 totals 16 residues. The germline V gene has CDR1 SEHNR and CDR2 FQNEAQ (reference sequence). The V end was cut by 2 bases, the J end by 3 bases, with 17 bases between. The CDR3 sequence is CASSLSARDWNYEQYF. The CDR3 coding sequence is TGTGCCAGCAGCTTAAGCGCGCGGGACTGGAACTACGAGCAGTACTTC.

In its sample, this clonotype was seen many times. The V gene is TRBV15, the J gene TRBJ2-7; D uncertain. V lost 4 bases, J lost 2 bases, and 9 bases lay in between. This CDR3 is 13 amino acids long. The germline V gene has CDR1 LNHNV and CDR2 YYDKDF (reference sequence). The CDR3 here is CATSTALTYEQYF. CDR3 DNA: TGTGCCACCAGCACGGCACTTACCTACGAGCAGTACTTC.

This clonotype was picked up many times. The chain joins TRBV7-9 to TRBJ2-7; possibly TRBD1 for D (6 bases). Deletions cut 2 bases from V and 2 bases from J, with 10 bases between. This CDR3 comprises 14 residues. Germline lookup yields CDR1 SEHNR and CDR2 FQNEAQ (reference sequence). CDR3 bases: TGTGCCAGCAGCTTACAGGGGCGAGCCTACGAGCAGTACTTC. Its translation is CASSLQGRAYEQYF.

This clonotype was seen many times. The chain has TRBV4-1 and TRBJ1-1, with D uncertain. Trimming stripped 2 bases from V and 0 bases from J, with 7 bases between. Germline V gives CDR1 MGHRA, CDR2 YSYEKL. This CDR3 contains 14 residues. The CDR3 loop is CASSQTPLNTEAFF. CDR3 coding DNA: TGCGCCAGCAGCCAAACTCCCTTGAACACTGAAGCTTTCTTT.

The chain has TRBV27 and TRBJ1-6; 9 bases line up with TRBD1. With V trimmed by 4 bases and J by 4 bases, 5 bases remained unmatched. CDR1 is MNHEY, CDR2 SMNVEV, per germline (reference sequence). This CDR3 region has 16 residues. The CDR3 coding sequence is TGTGCCAGCAGTTCCATAGACAGGGGGTATAATTCACCCCTCCACTTT. It is translated as CASSSIDRGYNSPLHF.

This clonotype was picked up many times. V is TRBV6-6 and J is TRBJ2-1; D is perhaps TRBD1 (6 bases). In germline, CDR1 is MNHNY, CDR2 SVGAGI (reference sequence). V was clipped by 4 bases and J by 2 bases, with 18 bases between them. There are 17 residues in the CDR3. The CDR3 region is CASSSSPTGTPYNEQFF. The DNA for the CDR3 is TGTGCCAGCAGTTCTTCTCCGACAGGCACCCCCTACAATGAGCAGTTCTTC.

There are many counts of this clonotype. The chain links TRBV19 to TRBJ2-3; tentative D call: TRBD1 (5 bases). From germline, CDR1 is LNHDA and CDR2 SQIVND (reference sequence). The CDR3 sequence is 16 residues long. Deletions cut 6 bases from V and 2 bases from J, with 18 bases between. The CDR3 region has the DNA TGTGCCAGTAGCCCGAATCCCGGACATTTCACAGATACGCAGTATTTT. Its translation: CASSPNPGHFTDTQYF.

As to this clonotype: A much larger clone lies a single base off, so this may be a read error. The chain combines TRBV6-1 with TRBJ1-1, with 8 bases identical to TRBD1. CDR1 and CDR2 from the germline V gene are MNHNS and SASEGT. The CDR3 has 18 amino acids. V was clipped by 1 base and J by 12 bases; unmatched bases: 22. In DNA form, the CDR3 reads TGTGCCAGCAGTGAAGGCTTATTCGCCGTTTTCTCGACAGGGGAACCTTTCTTT. This sequence encodes CASSEGLFAVFSTGEPFF.

Comment on this clonotype: No conserved phenylalanine or tryptophan is present at the end of the CDR3, so a read error is the likely explanation. The chain employs TRBV30 and TRBJ1-6, with 12 positions matching TRBD1. Germline CDR1 GTSNPN, CDR2 SVGIG (reference sequence). Trimming took 2 bases from V and 0 from J; bases not matched to a gene: 5. The CDR3 has 18 amino acids. The CDR3 reads CAWSPGQGASSYNSPLHS. The CDR3 coding sequence is TGTGCCTGGAGTCCGGGACAGGGGGCTAGCTCCTATAATTCACCCCTCCACTCT.

The rearrangement joins TRBV27 to TRBJ2-7; 10 bases align to TRBD2. Losses at the gene ends were 7 bases for V and 0 bases for J; bases not matched to a gene: 9. The CDR3 runs 16 residues. Germline V gene sequence: CDR1 MNHEY, CDR2 SMNVEV (reference sequence). In DNA form, the CDR3 reads TGTGCCAGCAATGGAAAGACTAGCGGGCACTCCTACGAGCAGTACTTC. It yields the protein CASNGKTSGHSYEQYF.

In its sample, this clonotype was seen a few times. The chain uses TRBV19 and TRBJ2-3, with 9 bases matching TRBD2. Germline V gene lookup returns CDR1 LNHDA and CDR2 SQIVND (reference sequence). The J segment lost 2 bases and the V segment lost 2 bases, leaving 5 bases of the junction unmatched. The CDR3 is made up of 16 amino acids. CDR3 residues: CASSILLAGTTDTQYF. As DNA, the CDR3 is TGTGCCAGTAGTATACTCCTAGCGGGAACCACAGATACGCAGTATTTT.

This clonotype was seen at least ten times. This chain uses TRBV5-1 with TRBJ1-1; no reliable D call. The CDR3 sequence is 14 residues long. Germline CDR1 SGHRS, CDR2 YFSETQ. V lost 0 bases to trimming and J lost 4 bases, with 10 bases between them. CDR3 region: CASSLEYESTEAFF. As DNA, the CDR3 is TGCGCCAGCAGCTTGGAGTACGAATCCACTGAAGCTTTCTTT.

This clonotype was detected ten times or more. This chain connects TRBV6-5 to TRBJ1-1, with D unclear. CDR1 MNHEY and CDR2 SVGAGI come from the germline V gene. V was shortened by 0 bases and J by 0 bases, with 5 bases between the two germline ends. The CDR3 consists of 14 residues. CDR3 nucleotide sequence: TGTGCCAGCAGTTACTCAGGCCTGAACACTGAAGCTTTCTTT. Residues: CASSYSGLNTEAFF.

This clonotype was counted many times. The rearrangement links TRBV28 to TRBJ2-5; D is perhaps TRBD2 (5 bases). Germline values: CDR1 MDHEN, CDR2 SYDVKM. Deletions cut 5 bases from V and 7 bases from J, with 14 bases between. CDR3 size: 13 residues. CDR3 loop: CASSADMEATQYF. The DNA of the CDR3 is TGTGCCAGCAGTGCTGACATGGAGGCGACCCAGTACTTC.

The chain couples TRBV20-1 to TRBJ2-7; TRBD2 aligns across 9 bases. From germline, CDR1 is DFQATT and CDR2 SNEGSKA (reference sequence). J was trimmed by 4 bases and V by 3 bases; bases with no gene match: 10. The CDR3 spans 15 residues. In DNA form, the CDR3 reads TGCAGTGCTAGTCGAGCGGGAGGCCTGTTTTACGAGCAGTACTTC. As protein: CSASRAGGLFYEQYF.

Note on this clonotype: Being one base from a much bigger clone, this may be a read error. The chain recombines TRBV12-3 or TRBV12-4 with TRBJ2-7; D is possibly TRBD2 (6 bases). The CDR3 consists of 15 residues. CDR3 protein: CASSLGGTYTYGQYF. The CDR3 DNA reads as TGTGCCAGCAGTTTAGGCGGGACGTATACCTACGGGCAGTACTTC.

This clonotype was counted ten times or more. V usage is TRBV28 and J usage is TRBJ1-5; no reliable D call. Germline CDR1 is MDHEN and CDR2 is SYDVKM. With 4 bases removed from V and 1 base from J, the gap between germline ends came to 11 bases. The CDR3 runs 15 residues. CDR3 sequence reads: CASSSQVSSNQPQHF. CDR3 in DNA: TGTGCCAGCAGTTCCCAGGTTTCCAGCAATCAGCCCCAGCATTTT.

Many counts were recorded for this clonotype. The genes are TRBV20-1 and TRBJ2-7; no definite D call. The CDR3 has 11 amino acids. CDR1 is DFQATT and CDR2 is SNEGSKA in the germline V gene (reference sequence). Deletions cut 3 bases from V and 4 bases from J, with 7 bases between. The CDR3 loop reads CSASGYYEQYF. CDR3 DNA sequence: TGCAGTGCTAGCGGGTATTACGAGCAGTACTTC.

This clonotype came up many times. The gene calls are TRBV19 and TRBJ1-5, with TRBD1 identical over 12 bases. This CDR3 contains 15 residues. V shed 7 bases, J shed 5 bases, and the junction held 6 bases outside the gene matches. In germline, CDR1 is LNHDA, CDR2 SQIVND (reference sequence). Written as DNA, the CDR3 is TGTGCCAGTACGGCGGGACAGGGGGCTGATCAGCCCCAGCATTTT. It specifies CASTAGQGADQPQHF.

This clonotype has a count of ten or more. The chain uses TRBV7-9 and TRBJ2-7; weak D call: TRBD2 (6 bases). Germline V CDR1 and CDR2: SEHNR, FQNEAQ (reference sequence). The V end was cut by 0 bases, the J end by 7 bases, with 10 bases between. The CDR3 has 13 residues. The CDR3 is CASSLAGGWEQYF. The CDR3 DNA reads TGTGCCAGCAGCTTAGCGGGAGGTTGGGAGCAGTACTTC.

This clonotype was seen ten or more times. The DNA of the CDR3 is TGTGCCAGCAGTCCCACAACCGGGACAGGGTGGATGAACACTGAAGCTTTCTTT. It yields the protein CASSPTTGTGWMNTEAFF. The chain recombines TRBV28 with TRBJ1-1; TRBD1 matches 9 bases. J was trimmed by 0 bases and V by 5 bases; bases with no gene match: 13. Germline CDR1 reads MDHEN; CDR2 reads SYDVKM. The CDR3 contains 18 residues.